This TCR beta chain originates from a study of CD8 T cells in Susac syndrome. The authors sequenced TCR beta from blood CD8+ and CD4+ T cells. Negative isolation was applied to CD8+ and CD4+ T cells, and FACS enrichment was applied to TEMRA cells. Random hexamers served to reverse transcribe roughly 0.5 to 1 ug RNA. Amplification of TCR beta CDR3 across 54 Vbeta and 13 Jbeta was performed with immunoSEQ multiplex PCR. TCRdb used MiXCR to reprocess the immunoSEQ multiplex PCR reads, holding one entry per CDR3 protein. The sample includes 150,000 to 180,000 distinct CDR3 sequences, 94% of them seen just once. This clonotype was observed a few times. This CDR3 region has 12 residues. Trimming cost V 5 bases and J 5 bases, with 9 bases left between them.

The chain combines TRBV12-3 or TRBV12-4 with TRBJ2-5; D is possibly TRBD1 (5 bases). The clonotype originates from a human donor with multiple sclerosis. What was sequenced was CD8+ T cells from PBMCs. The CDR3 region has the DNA TGTGCCAGCAGTACAGGTCCTGAGACCCAGTACTTC. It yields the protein CASSTGPETQYF.